The rows below give T cell receptor beta chains drawn from one sample of a study of T cell changes during pregnancy in multiple sclerosis. TCRdb keeps only in-frame clones here, not all; method: immunoSEQ multiplex PCR. The sample has tens of thousands of clones, approximately 91% seen once. The sample was peripheral blood, taken before pregnancy. The receptors here all came from a female donor with multiple sclerosis, enrolled in a pregnancy study. CDR3s include the opening cysteine and the closing phenylalanine or tryptophan. A D gene is named only where the DNA matches it firmly. Clone size is not always given. Where it is, it says once, few, many or a class for expanded clones.

TRBV5-1	TRBD2	TRBJ2-7	NA	TGCGCCAGCAGCTTGGAGCTAGCGGGCTCCTACGAGCAGTACTTC	CASSLELAGSYEQYF
TRBV30	TRBD1	TRBJ1-1	few	TGTGCCTGGAACAGGGGCCCCATGAACACTGAAGCTTTCTTT	CAWNRGPMNTEAFF
TRBV11-2	TRBD2	TRBJ2-1	NA	TGTGCCAGCAGCTTGGTGACCGGGACTAGCGTCCATGAGCAGTTCTTC	CASSLVTGTSVHEQFF
TRBV4-1	TRBD2	TRBJ2-4	NA	TGCGCCAGCAGCCAAGGCGACGGGACGGGAGGAAACATTCAGTACTTC	CASSQGDGTGGNIQYF
TRBV4-2	TRBD1	TRBJ1-1	NA	TGTGCCAGCTTTGGGACAGCGAACACTGAAGCTTTCTTT	CASFGTANTEAFF
TRBV18	TRBD1	TRBJ2-7	NA	TGTGCCAGCTCACCACGCGGACAGGGGGCGGACGAGCAGTACTTC	CASSPRGQGADEQYF
TRBV11-2	NA	TRBJ1-1	NA	TGTGCCAGCAGCTTAGACCGGGGCACTGAAGCTTTCTTT	CASSLDRGTEAFF
TRBV7-6	NA	TRBJ2-7	NA	TGTGCCAGCAGCTTAGAACCCGCAGGTCTCTCCTACGAGCAGTACTTC	CASSLEPAGLSYEQYF
TRBV7-6	NA	TRBJ2-5	once	TGTGCCAGCAGCCAGCGGGTGTGGGAGACCCAGTACTTC	CASSQRVWETQYF
TRBV27	TRBD1	TRBJ2-7	NA	TGTGCCAGCTCCGGGACAGGATCCTACGAGCAGTACTTC	CASSGTGSYEQYF
TRBV30	NA	TRBJ2-1	NA	TGTGCCTATGACCGGACCGGGACTGTCAGGTCCAATGAGCAGTTCTTC	CAYDRTGTVRSNEQFF
TRBV11-2	NA	TRBJ2-7	NA	TGTGCCAGCAGCCGGACTGCTAGGAGCTCCTACGAGCAGTACTTC	CASSRTARSSYEQYF
TRBV5-1	TRBD1	TRBJ2-5	NA	TGCGCCAGCAGCCATTTTATCGCCGGGACAGATAAAGAGACCCAGTACTTC	CASSHFIAGTDKETQYF
TRBV15	TRBD1	TRBJ1-5	NA	TGTGCCACCAGCAGAGATGTGGACAGGGGGCTTACTCAGCCCCAGCATTTT	CATSRDVDRGLTQPQHF
TRBV7-9	TRBD2	TRBJ2-3	NA	TGTGCCAGCAGCTTAGCGTGGGATAGCGGGAGAAGGACAGATACGCAGTATTTT	CASSLAWDSGRRTDTQYF
TRBV5-6	NA	TRBJ2-3	NA	TGTGCCAGCAGCTTGGTTAGCGTGGTTACGCAGTATTTT	CASSLVSVVTQYF
TRBV6-1	TRBD2	TRBJ2-1	NA	TGTGCCAGCAGTGCAAGGACTAGCGGGGGGTCCCCCTACAATGAGCAGTTCTTC	CASSARTSGGSPYNEQFF
TRBV6-1	NA	TRBJ1-6	NA	TGTGCCAGCAGTTCCCCGTCAGGGGATAATTCACCCCTCCACTTT	CASSSPSGDNSPLHF
TRBV5-1	NA	TRBJ2-7	once	TGCGCCAGCAGCTTGGGCGGAGATCCGACCCTCTACGAGCAGTACTTC	CASSLGGDPTLYEQYF
TRBV7-9	TRBD1	TRBJ1-1	NA	TGTGCCAGCAGCTTAGGAGGGGGCGAAACTGAAGCTTTCTTT	CASSLGGGETEAFF
TRBV2	NA	TRBJ1-5	NA	TGTGCCAGTACCCCCGAACAGTTTAGCAATCAGCCCCAGCATTTT	CASTPEQFSNQPQHF
TRBV5-1	NA	TRBJ2-3	NA	TGCGCCAGCAGCTTGGCCGTGAGGGCAGATACGCAGTATTTT	CASSLAVRADTQYF
TRBV5-1	TRBD1	TRBJ2-5	NA	TGCGCCAGCAGCCCCCGGTGGGCCAGGGGGCAAGAGACCCAGTACTTC	CASSPRWARGQETQYF
TRBV29-1	NA	TRBJ1-2	NA	TGCAGCGTTGAACTGGGGGGGGGCTACACCTTC	CSVELGGGYTF
TRBV7-6	TRBD1	TRBJ1-1	NA	TGTGCCAGCAGCGCGGGACAGGGGGACACTGAAGCTTTCTTT	CASSAGQGDTEAFF
TRBV2	TRBD1	TRBJ2-6	few	TGTGCCAGCAGTGATACAGGGGGCTCTGGGGCCAACGTCCTGACTTTC	CASSDTGGSGANVLTF
TRBV19	NA	TRBJ2-4	NA	TGTGCCAGTAGTCTCGGCGTTCGTAGAGGCTTAGCCAAAAACATTCAGTACTTC	CASSLGVRRGLAKNIQYF
TRBV9	TRBD2	TRBJ2-2	NA	TGTGCCAGCAGCGTAGGACTAGCGGGGGCTGCTATAACCGGGGAGCTGTTTTTT	CASSVGLAGAAITGELFF
TRBV10-2	TRBD2	TRBJ2-7	NA	TGCGCCAGCAGGGACTGGCCTAGCGGGAGTGAGCAGTACTTC	CASRDWPSGSEQYF
TRBV6-1	NA	TRBJ1-1	few	TGTGCCAGCAGTCAAATGTTGGAAGCTTTCTTT	CASSQMLEAFF
TRBV7-3	NA	TRBJ1-6	few	TGTGCCAGCAGCTTAATGGCCGGGGTAGGGAATAATTCACCCCTCCACTTT	CASSLMAGVGNNSPLHF
TRBV18	NA	TRBJ1-6	NA	TGTGCCAGCTCCCTTGACAGCTCCTATAATTCACCCCTCCACTTT	CASSLDSSYNSPLHF
TRBV4-3	NA	TRBJ1-2	once	TGCGCCAGCAGCCCCAGGGCCAGTCCTAACTATGGCTACACCTTC	CASSPRASPNYGYTF
TRBV6-4	TRBD1	TRBJ1-1	NA	TGTGCCAGCAGGCGGGACAGCTTATTGAACACTGAAGCTTTCTTT	CASRRDSLLNTEAFF
TRBV28	NA	TRBJ1-4	NA	TGTGCCAGCAGTTTACCCCGAGCAGGGCGTAATGAAAAACTGTTTTTT	CASSLPRAGRNEKLFF
TRBV25-1	TRBD1	TRBJ1-2	NA	TGTGCCAGCAGGGGGACAGGGCACTATGGCTACACCTTC	CASRGTGHYGYTF
TRBV21-1	NA	TRBJ1-1	few	TGTGCCAGTAATAAAAAGGGGAACAGGACTGAAGCTTTCTTT	CASNKKGNRTEAFF
TRBV29-1	TRBD1	TRBJ1-1	NA	TGCAGCGTTGCGACAGGGGAGGGCACTGAAGCTTTCTTT	CSVATGEGTEAFF
TRBV27	NA	TRBJ2-7	NA	TGTGCCAGCAGTTGGGCGGGCTTGGGCTACGAGCAGTACTTC	CASSWAGLGYEQYF
TRBV9	NA	TRBJ2-3	NA	TGTGCCAGCAGCGTAGTTGCGAATACGCAGTATTTT	CASSVVANTQYF
TRBV10-2	TRBD2	TRBJ2-2	NA	TGCGCCAGCAGTGAAGCCCCTCTGGGACTAGCGGGTGTCCCCCACACCGGGGAGCTGTTTTTT	CASSEAPLGLAGVPHTGELFF